This T cell receptor (beta chain) was sequenced during a study of breast tumors, draining lymph nodes, adjacent tissues. General study findings and limits: Tumor T cell lymph node origin was a supported hypothesis, not proven. Luminal-like breast cancer showed significantly higher tumor–nontumor repertoire similarity than basal-like. Most tumor T cells seemingly derive from lymph node, then expand in tumor. Compared with lymph nodes, tumors were less diverse; compared with nontumor tissue, more.

With respect to this clonotype: The antigen remains undetermined.

Samples came from axillary lymph nodes draining the breast cancer. Germline loops: CDR1 MNHEY, CDR2 SVGAGI. V lost 3 bases and J lost 1, with 21 bases in between. CDR3 length equals 18 residues. TCRdb re-called the multiplex PCR reads with MiXCR, one entry per CDR3 protein. The sample yields 100,000 to 150,000 distinct CDR3 sequences, 20% to 25% seen once. This chain joins TRBV6-5 and TRBJ1-1, with D possibly matching TRBD1 (6 bases). Sequencing was done on a sample of axillary lymph node tissue. The sequence was obtained from a female donor with breast cancer. Some clones in this sample may be carry-over from other donors' samples. CDR3 bases: TGTGCCAGCAGTTATTCTGGGGGCGTACGGCTAGGGAACACTGAAGCTTTCTTT. This translates into CASSYSGGVRLGNTEAFF.